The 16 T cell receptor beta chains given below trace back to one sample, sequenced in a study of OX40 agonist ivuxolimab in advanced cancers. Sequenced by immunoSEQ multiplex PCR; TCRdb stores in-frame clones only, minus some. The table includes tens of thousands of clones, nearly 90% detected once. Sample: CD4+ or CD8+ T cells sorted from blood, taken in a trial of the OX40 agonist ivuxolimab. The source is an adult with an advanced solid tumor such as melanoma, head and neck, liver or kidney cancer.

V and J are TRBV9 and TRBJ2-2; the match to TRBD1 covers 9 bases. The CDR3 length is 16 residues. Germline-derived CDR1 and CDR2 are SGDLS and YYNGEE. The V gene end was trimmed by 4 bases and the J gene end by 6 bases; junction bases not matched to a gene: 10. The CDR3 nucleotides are TGTGCCAGCAGCTACCCGGGACAGGGTGACGCCGGGGAGCTGTTTTTT. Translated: CASSYPGQGDAGELFF.

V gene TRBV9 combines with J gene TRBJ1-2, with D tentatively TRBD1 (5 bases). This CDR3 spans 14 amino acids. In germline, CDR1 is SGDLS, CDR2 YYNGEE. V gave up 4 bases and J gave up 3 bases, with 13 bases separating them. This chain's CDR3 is CASSPTEGDYGYTF. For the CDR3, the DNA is TGTGCCAGCAGCCCTACGGAAGGGGACTATGGCTACACCTTC.

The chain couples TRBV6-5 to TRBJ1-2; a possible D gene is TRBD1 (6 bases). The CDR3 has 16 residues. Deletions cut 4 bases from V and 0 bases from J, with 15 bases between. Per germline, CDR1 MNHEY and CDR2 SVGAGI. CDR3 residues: CASSSTGSFSNYGYTF. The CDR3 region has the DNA TGTGCCAGCAGTTCTACAGGGTCCTTTTCTAACTATGGCTACACCTTC.

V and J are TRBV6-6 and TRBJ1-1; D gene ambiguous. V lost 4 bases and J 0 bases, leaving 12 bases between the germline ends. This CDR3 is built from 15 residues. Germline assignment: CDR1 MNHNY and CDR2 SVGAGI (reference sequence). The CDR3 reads CASSSSPTVNTEAFF. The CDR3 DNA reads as TGTGCCAGCAGTTCGTCTCCTACAGTGAACACTGAAGCTTTCTTT.

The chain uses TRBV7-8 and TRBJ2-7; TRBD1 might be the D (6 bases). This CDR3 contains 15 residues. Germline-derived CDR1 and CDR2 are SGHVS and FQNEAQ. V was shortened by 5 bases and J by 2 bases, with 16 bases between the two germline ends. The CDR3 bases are TGTGCCAGCAGCGGCCGTGAGGACAGACCCTACGAGCAGTACTTC. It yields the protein CASSGREDRPYEQYF.

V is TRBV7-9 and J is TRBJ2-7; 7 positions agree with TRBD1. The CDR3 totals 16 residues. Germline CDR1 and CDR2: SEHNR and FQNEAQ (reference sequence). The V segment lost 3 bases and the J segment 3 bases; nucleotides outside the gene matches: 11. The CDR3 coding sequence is TGTGCCAGCAGCTTCCCCGGGACAGAGGAAGACTACGAGCAGTACTTC. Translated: CASSFPGTEEDYEQYF.

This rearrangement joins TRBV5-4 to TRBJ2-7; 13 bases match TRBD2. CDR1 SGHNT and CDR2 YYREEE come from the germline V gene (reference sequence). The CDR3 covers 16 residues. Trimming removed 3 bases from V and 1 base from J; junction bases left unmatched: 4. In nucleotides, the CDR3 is TGTGCCAGCAGCTCTCTGACTAGCGGGGGGTCCTACGAGCAGTACTTC. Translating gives CASSSLTSGGSYEQYF.

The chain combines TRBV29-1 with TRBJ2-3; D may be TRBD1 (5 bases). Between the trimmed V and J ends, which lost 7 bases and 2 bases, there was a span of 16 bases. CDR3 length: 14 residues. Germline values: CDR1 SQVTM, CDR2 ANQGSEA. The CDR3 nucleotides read TGCAGCGCAGTGCAGGGTGCATTCACAGATACGCAGTATTTT. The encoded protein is CSAVQGAFTDTQYF.

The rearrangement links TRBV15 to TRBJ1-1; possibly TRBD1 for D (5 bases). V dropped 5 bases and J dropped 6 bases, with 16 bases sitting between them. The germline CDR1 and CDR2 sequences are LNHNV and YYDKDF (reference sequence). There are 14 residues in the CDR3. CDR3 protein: CATSECTGGSEAFF. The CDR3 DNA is TGTGCCACCAGCGAATGCACTGGGGGATCTGAAGCTTTCTTT.

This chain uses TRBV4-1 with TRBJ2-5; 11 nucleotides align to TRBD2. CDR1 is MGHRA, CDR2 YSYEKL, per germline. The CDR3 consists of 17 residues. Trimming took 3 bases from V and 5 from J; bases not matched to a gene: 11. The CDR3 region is CASSQAGTSGVRETQYF. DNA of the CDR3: TGCGCCAGCAGCCAGGCCGGGACTAGCGGCGTTCGGGAGACCCAGTACTTC.

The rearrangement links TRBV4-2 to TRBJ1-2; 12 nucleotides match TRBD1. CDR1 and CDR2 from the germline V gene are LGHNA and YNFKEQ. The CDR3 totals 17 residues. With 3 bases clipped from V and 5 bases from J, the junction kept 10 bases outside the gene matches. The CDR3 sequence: CASSQDAGTGGVYGYTF. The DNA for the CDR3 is TGTGCCAGCAGCCAGGATGCCGGGACAGGGGGCGTATATGGCTACACCTTC.

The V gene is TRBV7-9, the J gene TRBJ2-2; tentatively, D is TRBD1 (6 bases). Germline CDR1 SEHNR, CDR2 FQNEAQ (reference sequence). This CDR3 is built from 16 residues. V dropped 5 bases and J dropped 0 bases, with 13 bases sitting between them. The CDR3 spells CASSTDRRSNTGELFF. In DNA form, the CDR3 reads TGTGCCAGCAGCACCGACAGGAGATCGAACACCGGGGAGCTGTTTTTT.

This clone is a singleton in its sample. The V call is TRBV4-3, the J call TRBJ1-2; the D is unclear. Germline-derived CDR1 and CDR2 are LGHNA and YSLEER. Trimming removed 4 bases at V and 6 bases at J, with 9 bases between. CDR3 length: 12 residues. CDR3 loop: CASSLSGHGYTF. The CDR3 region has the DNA TGCGCCAGCAGCCTCTCCGGGCATGGCTACACCTTC.

CDR3 nucleotide sequence: TGTGCCAGCAGTGAAGGGGTGCCAGACTCGGGCGGGGAGCTGTTTTTT. Its protein product is CASSEGVPDSGGELFF. V and J are TRBV2 and TRBJ2-2; D gene uncertain. The CDR3 loop spans 16 amino acids. In germline, CDR1 is SNHLY, CDR2 FYNNEI. The V and J ends lost 1 base and 7 bases respectively, with 16 bases between them.

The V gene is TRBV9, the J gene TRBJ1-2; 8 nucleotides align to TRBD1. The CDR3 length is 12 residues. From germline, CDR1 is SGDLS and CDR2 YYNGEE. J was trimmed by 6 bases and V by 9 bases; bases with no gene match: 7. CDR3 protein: CANRQGLHGYTF. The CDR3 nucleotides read TGTGCCAACAGACAGGGGTTACATGGCTACACCTTC.

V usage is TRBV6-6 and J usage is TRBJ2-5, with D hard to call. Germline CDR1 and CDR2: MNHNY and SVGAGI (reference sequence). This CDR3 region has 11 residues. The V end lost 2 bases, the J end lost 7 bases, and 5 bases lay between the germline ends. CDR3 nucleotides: TGTGCCAGCAGTTACGGCGGGACCCAGTACTTC. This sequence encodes CASSYGGTQYF.